This T cell receptor (beta chain) was sequenced during a study of PD-1 blockade in classical Hodgkin lymphoma. J gave up 1 base and V 2 bases, and 11 bases lay outside the gene matches. Looked up from germline, CDR1 is MDHEN and CDR2 is SYDVKM. The CDR3 consists of 18 residues. Noted time point: cycle 4 day 1 (C4D1), after more than five weeks of nivolumab. Each patient experienced a relapse that followed autologous stem cell transplantation, and brentuximab vedotin exposure varied. Sequencing was performed with immunoSEQ multiplex PCR; in TCRdb, only in-frame clones are kept and a portion is missing. Here the sample spans roughly 60,000 clones, more than 90% being singletons.

This TCR came from a human donor with classical Hodgkin lymphoma. This rearrangement joins TRBV28 to TRBJ2-5; 9 bases map to TRBD2. The material was peripheral blood mononuclear cells (PBMCs), obtained before the fourth cycle of nivolumab. Here the CDR3 reads CASSLGQTLAGSQETQYF. Written as DNA, the CDR3 is TGTGCCAGCAGTTTAGGTCAGACGCTAGCGGGGAGCCAAGAGACCCAGTACTTC.